A selection of T cell receptor beta chains follows, all from one sample in a study of control samples from healthy donors and cancer patients. The repertoire was sequenced with immunoSEQ multiplex PCR; TCRdb's copy has only in-frame clones and lacks some. The sample comprises 200,000 or so clones, over 90% of which are singletons, and less than 1.6% rests with the top ten. What was sequenced was blood. The receptor set was obtained from a man between 45 and 60 years old in good health. Each CDR3 is given with its conserved first and last residue. D genes are given only for firm matches. Size is stated for part of the rows, as once, few or many counts, or as a class when the clone is expanded.

TRBV5-1	NA	TRBD2	TRBJ2-7	CASSLLAGREEQYF	TGCGCCAGCAGCTTACTAGCGGGGAGGGAAGAGCAGTACTTC
TRBV6-5	NA	NA	TRBJ2-2	CASISTGEGELFF	TGTGCCAGCATTTCGACGGGGGAGGGGGAGCTGTTTTTT
TRBV6-6	NA	NA	TRBJ2-2	CASSITGTHNTGELFF	TGTGCCAGCAGTATTACCGGGACACATAACACCGGGGAGCTGTTTTTT
TRBV28	NA	NA	TRBJ1-4	CASSLWITGSLNEKLFF	TGTGCCAGCAGTTTATGGATCACAGGGAGTCTTAATGAAAAACTGTTTTTT
TRBV18	NA	NA	TRBJ1-4	CASSSGPSTHEKLFF	TGTGCCAGCTCATCAGGGCCCAGCACGCATGAAAAACTGTTTTTT
TRBV27	NA	NA	TRBJ2-3	CASSHGGTDTQYF	TGTGCCAGCAGTCATGGGGGGACAGATACGCAGTATTTT
TRBV19	once	TRBD1	TRBJ1-2	CASRNRGRDYGYTF	TGTGCCAGTAGAAACAGGGGGCGCGACTATGGCTACACCTTC
TRBV5-4	NA	NA	TRBJ1-6	CASSTWGIGGAPLHF	TGTGCCAGCAGCACCTGGGGGATCGGGGGGGCACCCCTCCACTTT
TRBV5-1	NA	NA	TRBJ2-1	CASSLRGALGADNEQFF	TGCGCCAGCAGCTTGAGGGGGGCCCTTGGGGCCGACAATGAGCAGTTCTTC
TRBV7-2	NA	NA	TRBJ1-1	CASSLRQIANTEAFF	TGTGCCAGCAGCTTGAGGCAGATAGCGAACACTGAAGCTTTCTTT
TRBV19	NA	NA	TRBJ1-1	CASSFRGAGTEAFF	TGTGCCAGTAGTTTTCGGGGGGCTGGTACTGAAGCTTTCTTT
TRBV28	NA	NA	TRBJ1-4	CASTIGGGFSEKLFF	TGTGCCAGCACCATTGGGGGGGGGTTTAGTGAAAAACTGTTTTTT
TRBV11-2	NA	NA	TRBJ1-4	CASTRGTGTNEKLFF	TGTGCCAGCACGCGGGGGACTGGTACTAATGAAAAACTGTTTTTT
TRBV7-9	NA	NA	TRBJ1-1	CASSLMGLNTEAFF	TGTGCCAGCAGCTTAATGGGATTGAACACTGAAGCTTTCTTT
TRBV10-1	once	NA	TRBJ1-5	CASGSTNQPQHF	TGCGCCAGCGGTTCTACCAATCAGCCCCAGCATTTT
TRBV2	once	NA	TRBJ2-2	CASSPFGGELFF	TGTGCCAGCAGCCCCTTCGGGGGGGAGCTGTTTTTT
TRBV27	NA	NA	TRBJ1-6	CASSLIPKLSPLHF	TGTGCCAGCAGTTTAATTCCTAAGCTTTCACCCCTCCACTTT
TRBV15	NA	TRBD1	TRBJ1-4	CATSRDTPDVLGTGEKLFF	TGTGCCACCAGCAGAGATACACCGGACGTCCTCGGGACAGGTGAAAAACTGTTTTTT
TRBV5-6	NA	NA	TRBJ1-1	CASSFRQTKGAEAFF	TGTGCCAGCAGCTTCCGGCAGACAAAAGGGGCTGAAGCTTTCTTT
TRBV3-1/TRBV3-2	NA	TRBD2	TRBJ2-5	CASSLLGLAGDAEYF	TGTGCCAGCAGCCTGCTCGGGCTAGCGGGGGACGCCGAGTACTTC
TRBV6-2/TRBV6-3	NA	TRBD2	TRBJ2-3	CASSPWASGDNTQYF	TGTGCCAGCAGTCCCTGGGCTAGCGGGGATAATACGCAGTATTTT
TRBV6-5	NA	TRBD2	TRBJ2-7	CASSYTRGGSYEQYF	TGTGCCAGCAGTTACACCCGCGGGGGCTCCTACGAGCAGTACTTC
TRBV2	NA	NA	TRBJ1-1	CASSEQGPTEAFF	TGTGCCAGCAGTGAGCAGGGGCCGACTGAAGCTTTCTTT